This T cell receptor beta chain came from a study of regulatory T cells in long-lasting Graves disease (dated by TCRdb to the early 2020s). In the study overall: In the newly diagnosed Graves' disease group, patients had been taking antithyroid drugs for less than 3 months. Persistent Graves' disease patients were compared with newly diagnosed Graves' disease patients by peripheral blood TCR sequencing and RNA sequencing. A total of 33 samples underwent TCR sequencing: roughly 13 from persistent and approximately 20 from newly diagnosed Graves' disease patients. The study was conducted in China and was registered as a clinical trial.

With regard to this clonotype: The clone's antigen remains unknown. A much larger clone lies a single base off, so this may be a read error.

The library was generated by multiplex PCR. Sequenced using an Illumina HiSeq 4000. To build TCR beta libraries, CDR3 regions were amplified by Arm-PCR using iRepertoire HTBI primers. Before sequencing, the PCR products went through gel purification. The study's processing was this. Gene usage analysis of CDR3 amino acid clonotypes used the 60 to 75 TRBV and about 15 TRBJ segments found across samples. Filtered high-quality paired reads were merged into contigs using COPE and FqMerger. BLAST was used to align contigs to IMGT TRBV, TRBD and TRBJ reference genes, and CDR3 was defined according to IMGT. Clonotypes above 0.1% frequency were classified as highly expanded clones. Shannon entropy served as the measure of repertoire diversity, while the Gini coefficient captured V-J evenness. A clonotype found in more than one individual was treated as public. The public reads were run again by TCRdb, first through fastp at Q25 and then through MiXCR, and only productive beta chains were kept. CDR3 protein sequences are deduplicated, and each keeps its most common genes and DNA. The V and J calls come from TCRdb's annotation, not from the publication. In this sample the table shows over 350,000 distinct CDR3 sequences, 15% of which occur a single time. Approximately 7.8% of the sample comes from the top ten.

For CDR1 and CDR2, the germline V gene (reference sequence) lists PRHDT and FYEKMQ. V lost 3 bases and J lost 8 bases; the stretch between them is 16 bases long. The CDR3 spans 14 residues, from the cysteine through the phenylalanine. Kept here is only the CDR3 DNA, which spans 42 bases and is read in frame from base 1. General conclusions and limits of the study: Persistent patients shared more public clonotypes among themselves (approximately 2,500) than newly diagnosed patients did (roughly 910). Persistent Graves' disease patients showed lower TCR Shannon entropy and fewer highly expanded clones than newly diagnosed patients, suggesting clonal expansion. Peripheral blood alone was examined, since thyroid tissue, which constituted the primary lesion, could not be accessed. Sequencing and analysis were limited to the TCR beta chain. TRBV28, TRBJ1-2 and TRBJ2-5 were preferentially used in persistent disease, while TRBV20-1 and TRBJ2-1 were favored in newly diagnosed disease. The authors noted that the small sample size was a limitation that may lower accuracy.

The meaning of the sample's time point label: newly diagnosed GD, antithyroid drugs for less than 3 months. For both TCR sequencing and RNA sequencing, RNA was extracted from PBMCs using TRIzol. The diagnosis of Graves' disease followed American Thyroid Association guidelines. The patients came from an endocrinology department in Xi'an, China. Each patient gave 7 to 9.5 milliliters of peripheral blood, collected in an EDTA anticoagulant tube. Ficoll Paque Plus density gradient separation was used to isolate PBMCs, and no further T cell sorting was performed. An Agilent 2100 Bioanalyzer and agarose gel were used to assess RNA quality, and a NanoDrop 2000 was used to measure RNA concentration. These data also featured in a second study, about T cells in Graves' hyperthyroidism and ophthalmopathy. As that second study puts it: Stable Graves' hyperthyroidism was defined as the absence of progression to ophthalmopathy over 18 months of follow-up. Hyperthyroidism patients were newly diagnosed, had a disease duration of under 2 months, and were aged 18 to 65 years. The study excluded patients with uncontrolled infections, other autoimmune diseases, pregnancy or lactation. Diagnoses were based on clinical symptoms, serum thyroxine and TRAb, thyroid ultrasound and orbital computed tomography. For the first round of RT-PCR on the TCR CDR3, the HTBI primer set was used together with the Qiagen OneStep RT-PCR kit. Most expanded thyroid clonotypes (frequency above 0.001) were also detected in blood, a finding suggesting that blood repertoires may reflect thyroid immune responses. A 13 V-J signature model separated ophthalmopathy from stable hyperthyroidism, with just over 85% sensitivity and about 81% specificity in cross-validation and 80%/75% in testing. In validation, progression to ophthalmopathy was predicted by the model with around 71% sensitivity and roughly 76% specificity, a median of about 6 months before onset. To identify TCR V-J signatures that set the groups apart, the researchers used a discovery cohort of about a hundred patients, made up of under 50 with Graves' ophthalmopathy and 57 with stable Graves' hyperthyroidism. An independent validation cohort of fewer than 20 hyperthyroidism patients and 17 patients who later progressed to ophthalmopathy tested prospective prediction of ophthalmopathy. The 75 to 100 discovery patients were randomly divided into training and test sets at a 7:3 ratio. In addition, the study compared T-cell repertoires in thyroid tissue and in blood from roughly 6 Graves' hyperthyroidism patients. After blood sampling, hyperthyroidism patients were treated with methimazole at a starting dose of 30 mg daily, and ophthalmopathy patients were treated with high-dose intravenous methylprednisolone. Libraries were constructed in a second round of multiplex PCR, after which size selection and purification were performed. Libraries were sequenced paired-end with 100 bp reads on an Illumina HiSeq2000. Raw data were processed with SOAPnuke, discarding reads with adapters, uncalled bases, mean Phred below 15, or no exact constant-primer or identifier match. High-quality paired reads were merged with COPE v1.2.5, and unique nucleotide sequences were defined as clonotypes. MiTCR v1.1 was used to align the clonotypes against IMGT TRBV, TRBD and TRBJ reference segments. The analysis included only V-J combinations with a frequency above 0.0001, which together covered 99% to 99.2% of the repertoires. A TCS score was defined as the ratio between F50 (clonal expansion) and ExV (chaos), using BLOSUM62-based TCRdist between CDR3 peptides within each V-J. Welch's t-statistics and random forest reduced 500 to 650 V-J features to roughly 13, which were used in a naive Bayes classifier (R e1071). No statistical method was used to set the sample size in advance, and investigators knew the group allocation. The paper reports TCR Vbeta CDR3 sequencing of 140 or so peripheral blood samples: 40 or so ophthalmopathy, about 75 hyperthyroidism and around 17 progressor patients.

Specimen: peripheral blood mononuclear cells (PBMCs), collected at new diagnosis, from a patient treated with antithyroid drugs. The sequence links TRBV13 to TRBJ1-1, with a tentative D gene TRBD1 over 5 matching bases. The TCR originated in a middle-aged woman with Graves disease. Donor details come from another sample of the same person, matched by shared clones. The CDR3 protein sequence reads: CASSLRTPVREAFF. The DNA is TGTGCCAGCAGCTTGCGGACACCCGTTCGGGAAGCTTTCTTT.